This T cell receptor (beta chain) was profiled in a study of STAT3 mutations in large granular lymphocyte leukemia. Study summary: More than half of T-LGLL patients received immunosuppressive therapy.

V lost 3 bases, J lost 2 bases, and 11 bases stayed unmatched. The germline V gene encodes CDR1 SGHRS and CDR2 YFSETQ. There are 18 residues in the CDR3. The study's findings and limits: In T-cell large granular lymphocyte leukemia, about half of patients showed multiple immunodominant subclonotypes. After therapy, about 35% of the 18 patients switched clonotypes, all new clones STAT3 wild type.

Of note for this clone: What it recognizes is unknown.

The table came from immunoSEQ multiplex PCR; TCRdb's copy has only in-frame clones and leaves some out. The sample contains about 5,200 clones, approximately 70% of which appear only once. This clonotype was sampled from a human donor with T large granular lymphocyte leukemia. Some clones in this sample may be carry-over from other donors' samples. Material: PBMCs. This chain uses TRBV5-1 with TRBJ2-2; the match to TRBD2 covers 9 bases. This CDR3 is CASSWGIRLADNTGELFF. CDR3 DNA sequence: TGCGCCAGCAGCTGGGGAATTAGACTAGCGGACAACACCGGGGAGCTGTTTTTT.